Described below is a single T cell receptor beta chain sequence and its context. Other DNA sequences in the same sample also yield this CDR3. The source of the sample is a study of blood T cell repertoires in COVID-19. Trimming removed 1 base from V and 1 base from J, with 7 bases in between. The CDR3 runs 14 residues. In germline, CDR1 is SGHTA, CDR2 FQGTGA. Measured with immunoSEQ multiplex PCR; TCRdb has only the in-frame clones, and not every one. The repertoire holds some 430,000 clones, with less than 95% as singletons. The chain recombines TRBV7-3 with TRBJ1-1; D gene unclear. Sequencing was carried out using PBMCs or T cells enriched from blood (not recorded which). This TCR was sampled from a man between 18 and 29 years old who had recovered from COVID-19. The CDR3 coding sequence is TGTGCCAGCAGCTTAAATCCCGGGAACACTGAAGCTTTCTTT. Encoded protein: CASSLNPGNTEAFF.